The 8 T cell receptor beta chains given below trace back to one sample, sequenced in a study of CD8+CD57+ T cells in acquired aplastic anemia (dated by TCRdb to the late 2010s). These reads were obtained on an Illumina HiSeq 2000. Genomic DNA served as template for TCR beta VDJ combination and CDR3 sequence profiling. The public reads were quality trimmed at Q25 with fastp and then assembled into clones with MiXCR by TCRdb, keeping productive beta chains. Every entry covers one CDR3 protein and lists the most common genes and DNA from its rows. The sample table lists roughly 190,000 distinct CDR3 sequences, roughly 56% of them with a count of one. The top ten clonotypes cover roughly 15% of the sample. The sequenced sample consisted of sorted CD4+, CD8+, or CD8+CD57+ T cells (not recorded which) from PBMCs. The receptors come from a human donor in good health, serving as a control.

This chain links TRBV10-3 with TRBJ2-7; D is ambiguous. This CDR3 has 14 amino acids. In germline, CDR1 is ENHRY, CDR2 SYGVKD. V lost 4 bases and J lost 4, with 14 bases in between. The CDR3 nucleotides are TGTGCCATCAGTGCCGCCGCAGGATTGTACGAGCAGTACTTC. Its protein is CAISAAAGLYEQYF.

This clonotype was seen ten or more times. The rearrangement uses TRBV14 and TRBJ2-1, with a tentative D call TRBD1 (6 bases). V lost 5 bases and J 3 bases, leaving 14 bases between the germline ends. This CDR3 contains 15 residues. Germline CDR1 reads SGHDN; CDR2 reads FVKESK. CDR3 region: CASSLQGRDYNEQFF. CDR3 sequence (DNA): TGTGCCAGCAGCTTACAGGGCAGGGACTACAATGAGCAGTTCTTC.

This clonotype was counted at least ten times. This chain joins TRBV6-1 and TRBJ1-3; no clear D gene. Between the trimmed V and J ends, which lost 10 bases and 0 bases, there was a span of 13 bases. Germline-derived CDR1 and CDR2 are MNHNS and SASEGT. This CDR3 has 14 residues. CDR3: CATRVQFSGNTIYF. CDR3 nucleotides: TGTGCCACCCGAGTACAGTTCTCTGGAAACACCATATATTTT.

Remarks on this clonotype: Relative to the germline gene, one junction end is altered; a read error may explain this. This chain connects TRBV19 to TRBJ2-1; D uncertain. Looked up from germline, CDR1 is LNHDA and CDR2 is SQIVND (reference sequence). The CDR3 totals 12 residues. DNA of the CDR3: TGTGCCAGTAGTATAGGCCCAGCAGTTCGGCTCTTC. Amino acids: CASSIGPAVRLF. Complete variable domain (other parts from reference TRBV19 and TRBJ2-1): DGGITQSPKYLFRKEGQNVTLSCEQNLNHDAMYWYRQDPGQGLRLIYYSQIVNDFQKGDIAEGYSVSREKKESFPLTVTSAQKNPTAFYLCASSIGPAVRLFGPGTRLTVL.

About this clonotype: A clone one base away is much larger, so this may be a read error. The CDR3 coding sequence is TGTGCCAGCAAGGGGGACTACAATGAGCAGTCCTTC. Its protein is CASKGDYNEQSF. The chain carries TRBV12-3 or TRBV12-4 and TRBJ2-1; possible D gene TRBD2, 7 bases. The CDR3 is 12 amino acids.

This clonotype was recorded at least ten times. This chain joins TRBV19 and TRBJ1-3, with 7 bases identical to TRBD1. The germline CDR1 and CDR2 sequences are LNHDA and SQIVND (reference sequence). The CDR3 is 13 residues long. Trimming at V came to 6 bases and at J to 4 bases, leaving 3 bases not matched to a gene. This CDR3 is CASSQTGGNTIYF. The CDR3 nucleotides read TGTGCCAGTAGCCAGACAGGGGGAAACACCATATATTTT.

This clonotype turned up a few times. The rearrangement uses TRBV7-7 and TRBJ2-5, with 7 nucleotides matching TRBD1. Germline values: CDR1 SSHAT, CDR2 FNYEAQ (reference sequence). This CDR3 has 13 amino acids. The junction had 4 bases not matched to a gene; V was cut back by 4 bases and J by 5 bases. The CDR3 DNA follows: TGTGCCAGCAGCTCGACAGGGTTGGAGACCCAGTACTTC. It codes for CASSSTGLETQYF.

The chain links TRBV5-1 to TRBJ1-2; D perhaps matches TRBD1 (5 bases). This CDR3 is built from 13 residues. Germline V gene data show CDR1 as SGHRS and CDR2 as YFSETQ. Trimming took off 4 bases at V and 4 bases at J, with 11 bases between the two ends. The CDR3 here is CASSPRQGYGYTF. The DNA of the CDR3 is TGCGCCAGCAGCCCTCGGCAGGGCTATGGCTACACCTTC.